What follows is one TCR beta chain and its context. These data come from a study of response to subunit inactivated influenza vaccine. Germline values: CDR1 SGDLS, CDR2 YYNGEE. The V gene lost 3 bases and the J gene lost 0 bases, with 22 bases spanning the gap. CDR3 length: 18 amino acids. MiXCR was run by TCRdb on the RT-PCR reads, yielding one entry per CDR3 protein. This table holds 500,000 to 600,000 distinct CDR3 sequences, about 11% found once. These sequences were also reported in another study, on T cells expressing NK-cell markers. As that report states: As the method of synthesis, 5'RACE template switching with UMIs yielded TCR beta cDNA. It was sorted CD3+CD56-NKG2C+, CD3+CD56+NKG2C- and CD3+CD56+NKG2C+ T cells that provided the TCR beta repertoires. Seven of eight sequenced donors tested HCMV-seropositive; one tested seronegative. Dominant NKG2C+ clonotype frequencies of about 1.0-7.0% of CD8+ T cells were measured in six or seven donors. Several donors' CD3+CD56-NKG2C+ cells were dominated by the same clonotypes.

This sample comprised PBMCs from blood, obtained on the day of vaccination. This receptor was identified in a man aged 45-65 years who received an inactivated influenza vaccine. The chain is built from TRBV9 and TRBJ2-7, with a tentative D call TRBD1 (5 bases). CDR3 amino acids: CASSALGVPDAGSYEQYF. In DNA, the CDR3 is TGTGCCAGCAGCGCCCTAGGGGTCCCGGACGCAGGCTCCTACGAGCAGTACTTC.